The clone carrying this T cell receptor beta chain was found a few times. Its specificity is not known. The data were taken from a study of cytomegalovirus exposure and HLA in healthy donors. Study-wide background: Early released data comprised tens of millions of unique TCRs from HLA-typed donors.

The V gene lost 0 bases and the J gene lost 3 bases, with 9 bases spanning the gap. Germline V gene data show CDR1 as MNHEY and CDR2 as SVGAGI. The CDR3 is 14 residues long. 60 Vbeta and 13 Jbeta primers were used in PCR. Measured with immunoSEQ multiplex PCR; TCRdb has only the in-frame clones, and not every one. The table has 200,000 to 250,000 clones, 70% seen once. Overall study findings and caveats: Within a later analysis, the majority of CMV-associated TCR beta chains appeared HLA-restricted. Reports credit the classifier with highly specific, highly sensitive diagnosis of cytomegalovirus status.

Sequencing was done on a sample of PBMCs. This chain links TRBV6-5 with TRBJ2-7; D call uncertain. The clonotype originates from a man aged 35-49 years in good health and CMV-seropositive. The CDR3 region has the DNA TGTGCCAGCAGTTACTCGCACCGCGACTACGAGCAGTACTTC. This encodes CASSYSHRDYEQYF.